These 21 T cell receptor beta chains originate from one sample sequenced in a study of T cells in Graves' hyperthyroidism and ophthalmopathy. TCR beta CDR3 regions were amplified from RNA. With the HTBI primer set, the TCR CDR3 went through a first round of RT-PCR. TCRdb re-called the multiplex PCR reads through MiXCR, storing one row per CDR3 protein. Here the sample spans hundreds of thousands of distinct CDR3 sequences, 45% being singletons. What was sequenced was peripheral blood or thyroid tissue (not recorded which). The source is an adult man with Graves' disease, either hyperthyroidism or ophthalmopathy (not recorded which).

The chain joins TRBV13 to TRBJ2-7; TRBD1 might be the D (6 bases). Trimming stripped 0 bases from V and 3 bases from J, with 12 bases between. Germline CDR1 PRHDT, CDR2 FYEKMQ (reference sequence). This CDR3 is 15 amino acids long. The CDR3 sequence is CASSLGRDICYEQYF. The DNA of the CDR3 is TGTGCCAGCAGCTTAGGTAGGGACATTTGCTACGAGCAGTACTTC.

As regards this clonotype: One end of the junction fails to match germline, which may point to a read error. This CDR3 is CSAGDLQTIDEKLFF. The CDR3 DNA sequence: TGCAGTGCTGGAGATCTTCAGACAATTGATGAAAAACTGTTTTTT. The gene calls are TRBV20-1 and TRBJ1-4; no clear D gene. Germline-derived CDR1 and CDR2 are DFQATT and SNEGSKA (reference sequence). There are 15 residues in the CDR3.

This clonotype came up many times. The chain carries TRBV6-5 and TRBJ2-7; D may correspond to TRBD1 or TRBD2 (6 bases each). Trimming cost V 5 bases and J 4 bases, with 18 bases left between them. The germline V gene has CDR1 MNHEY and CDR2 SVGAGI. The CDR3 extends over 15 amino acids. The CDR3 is CASSPGALAGYEQYF. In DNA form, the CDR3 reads TGTGCCAGCAGTCCAGGGGCCTTGGCGGGGTACGAGCAGTACTTC.

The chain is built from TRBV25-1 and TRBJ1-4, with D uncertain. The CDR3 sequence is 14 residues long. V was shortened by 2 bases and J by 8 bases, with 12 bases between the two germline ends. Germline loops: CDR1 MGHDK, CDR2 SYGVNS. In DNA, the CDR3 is TGTGCCAGCAGTGAACCGGACCGAGTGGAAAAACTGTTTTTT. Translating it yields CASSEPDRVEKLFF.

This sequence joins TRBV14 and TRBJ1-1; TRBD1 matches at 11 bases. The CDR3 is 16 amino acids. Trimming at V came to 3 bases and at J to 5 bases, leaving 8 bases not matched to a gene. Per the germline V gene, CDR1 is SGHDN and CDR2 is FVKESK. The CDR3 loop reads CASSQSVGQGVTEAFF. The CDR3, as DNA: TGTGCCAGCAGCCAGTCTGTGGGACAGGGGGTTACTGAAGCTTTCTTT.

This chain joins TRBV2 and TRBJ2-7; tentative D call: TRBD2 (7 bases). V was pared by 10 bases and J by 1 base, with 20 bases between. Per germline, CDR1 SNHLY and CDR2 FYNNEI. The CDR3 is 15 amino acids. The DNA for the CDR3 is TGTGCCATCCTGAGACGGGGGGCGATTTCCTACGAGCAGTACTTC. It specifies CAILRRGAISYEQYF.

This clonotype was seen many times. CDR3 bases: TGTGCCAGCAGATGGACAGGGGGTGGCTACACCTTC. Encoded protein: CASRWTGGGYTF. The V gene is TRBV12-3 or TRBV12-4, the J gene TRBJ1-2; 10 bases fit TRBD1. The CDR3 covers 12 residues. V was clipped by 6 bases and J by 7 bases; unmatched bases: 2.

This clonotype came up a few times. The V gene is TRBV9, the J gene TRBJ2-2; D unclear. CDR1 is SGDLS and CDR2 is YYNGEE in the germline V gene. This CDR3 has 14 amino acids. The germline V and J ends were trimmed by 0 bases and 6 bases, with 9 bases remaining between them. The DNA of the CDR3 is TGTGCCAGCAGCGTAGACGATCCCTCCGGGGAGCTGTTTTTT. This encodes CASSVDDPSGELFF.

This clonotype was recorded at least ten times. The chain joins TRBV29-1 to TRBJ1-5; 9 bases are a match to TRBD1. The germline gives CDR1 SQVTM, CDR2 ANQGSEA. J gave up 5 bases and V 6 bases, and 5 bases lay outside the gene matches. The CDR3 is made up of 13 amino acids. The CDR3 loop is CSVGTGRDQPQHF. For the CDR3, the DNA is TGCAGCGTGGGGACAGGGAGGGATCAGCCCCAGCATTTT.

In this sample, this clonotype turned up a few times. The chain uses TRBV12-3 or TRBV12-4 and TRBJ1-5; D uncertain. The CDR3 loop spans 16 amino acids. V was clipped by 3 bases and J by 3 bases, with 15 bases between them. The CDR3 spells CASSFASPQYNQPQHF. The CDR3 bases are TGTGCCAGCAGTTTCGCAAGTCCTCAATACAATCAGCCCCAGCATTTT.

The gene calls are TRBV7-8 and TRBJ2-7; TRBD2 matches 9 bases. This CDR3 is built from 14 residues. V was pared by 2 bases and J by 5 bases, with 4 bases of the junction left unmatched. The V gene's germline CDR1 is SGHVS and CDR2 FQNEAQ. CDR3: CASSLKASGNEQYF. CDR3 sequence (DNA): TGTGCCAGCAGCTTAAAGGCTAGCGGGAACGAGCAGTACTTC.

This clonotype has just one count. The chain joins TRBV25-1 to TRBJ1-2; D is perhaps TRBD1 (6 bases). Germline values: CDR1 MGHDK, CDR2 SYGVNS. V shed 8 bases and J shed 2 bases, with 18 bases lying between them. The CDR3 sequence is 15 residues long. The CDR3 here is CASRSGTTSNYGYTF. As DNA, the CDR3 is TGTGCCAGCCGCTCCGGGACAACCTCAAACTATGGCTACACCTTC.

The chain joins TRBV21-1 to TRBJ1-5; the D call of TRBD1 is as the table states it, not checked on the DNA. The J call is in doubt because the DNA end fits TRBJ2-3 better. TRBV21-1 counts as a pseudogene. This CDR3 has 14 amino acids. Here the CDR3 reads CASSNSGGSQPQYF. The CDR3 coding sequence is TGTGCCAGCAGCAATTCAGGGGGCAGTCAGCCCCAGTATTTT.

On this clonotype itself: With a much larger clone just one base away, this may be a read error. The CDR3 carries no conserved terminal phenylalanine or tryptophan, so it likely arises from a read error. CDR3 DNA: TGTGCCAGCAGCTTAGTTGGTATGCAACCGGATTCACCCCTCCACTCT. Translation: CASSLVGMQPDSPLHS. The chain employs TRBV7-9 and TRBJ1-6; D is unclear. The CDR3 contains 16 residues. Per the germline V gene, CDR1 is SEHNR and CDR2 is FQNEAQ (reference sequence). The V end lost 1 base, the J end lost 8 bases, and 15 bases lay between the germline ends.

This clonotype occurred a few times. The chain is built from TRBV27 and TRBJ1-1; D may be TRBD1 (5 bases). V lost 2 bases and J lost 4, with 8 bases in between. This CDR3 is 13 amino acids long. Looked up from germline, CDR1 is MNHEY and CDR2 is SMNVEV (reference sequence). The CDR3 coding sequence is TGTGCCAGCAGTTTAGGGGCTCTCACTGAAGCTTTCTTT. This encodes CASSLGALTEAFF.

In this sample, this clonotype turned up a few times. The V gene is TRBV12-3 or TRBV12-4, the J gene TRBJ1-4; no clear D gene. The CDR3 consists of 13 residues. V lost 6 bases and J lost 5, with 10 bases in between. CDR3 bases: TGTGCCAGCAGGCGGACCGGGAATGAAAAACTGTTTTTT. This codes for CASRRTGNEKLFF.

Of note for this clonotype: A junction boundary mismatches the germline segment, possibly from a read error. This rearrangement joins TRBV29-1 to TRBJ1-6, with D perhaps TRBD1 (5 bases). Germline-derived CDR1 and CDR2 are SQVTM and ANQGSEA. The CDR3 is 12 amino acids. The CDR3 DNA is TGCAGTGTTGGGGGGGAGAATTCACCCCTCCACTTT. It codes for CSVGGENSPLHF.

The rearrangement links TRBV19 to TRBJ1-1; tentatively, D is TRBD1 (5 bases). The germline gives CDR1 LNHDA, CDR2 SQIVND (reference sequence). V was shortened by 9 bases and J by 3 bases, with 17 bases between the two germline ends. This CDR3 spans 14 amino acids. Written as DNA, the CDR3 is TGTGCCAGCAGCTATGAGGGAGGGGACACTGAAGCTTTCTTT. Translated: CASSYEGGDTEAFF.

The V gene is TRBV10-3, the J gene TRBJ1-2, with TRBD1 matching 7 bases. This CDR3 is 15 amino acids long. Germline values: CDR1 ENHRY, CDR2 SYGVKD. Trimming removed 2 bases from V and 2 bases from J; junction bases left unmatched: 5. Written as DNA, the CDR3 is TGTGCCATCAGTGAGGGACAGGCTGGGAACTATGGCTACACCTTC. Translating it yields CAISEGQAGNYGYTF.

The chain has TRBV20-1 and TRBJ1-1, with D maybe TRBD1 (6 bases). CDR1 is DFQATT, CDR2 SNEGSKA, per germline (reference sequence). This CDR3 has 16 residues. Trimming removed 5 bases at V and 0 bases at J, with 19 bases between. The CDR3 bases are TGCAGTGCTCTACACGGGGGCCCTACCATGAACACTGAAGCTTTCTTT. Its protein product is CSALHGGPTMNTEAFF.

The CDR3 is CSGTMTGGDQPQHF. The CDR3 nucleotides are TGCAGCGGGACAATGACAGGAGGGGATCAGCCCCAGCATTTT. The chain uses TRBV29-1 and TRBJ1-5; D is perhaps TRBD1 (6 bases). CDR1 and CDR2 from the germline V gene are SQVTM and ANQGSEA. The CDR3 is 14 amino acids. V dropped 7 bases and J dropped 5 bases, with 18 bases sitting between them.